This T cell receptor (beta chain) was identified during a study of cytomegalovirus exposure and HLA in healthy donors. PCR amplification relied on 60 Vbeta primers (plus 13 Jbeta primers). Only in-frame clones appear in the TCRdb table, and some are missing; sequencing was by immunoSEQ multiplex PCR. The sample holds about 190,000 clones, under 85% seen once. Germline trimming cut 4 bases from V and 0 bases from J; bases unmatched to any gene: 3. This CDR3 has 14 amino acids. Per the germline V gene, CDR1 is MGHDK and CDR2 is SYGVNS. The sample taken for sequencing was PBMCs. V and J are TRBV25-1 and TRBJ2-7, with TRBD1 matching 7 bases. The receptor was isolated from a woman aged 18-29 years in good health and CMV-seronegative. The CDR3 DNA sequence: TGTGCCAGCAGTGTCCGGGACAGCTCCTACGAGCAGTACTTC. Residues: CASSVRDSSYEQYF.